The 16 T cell receptor beta chains listed next were all sequenced from one sample in a study of identical twins' blood T cells. TCRdb fed the 5' RACE reads into MiXCR, producing one record per CDR3 protein. The sample yields hundreds of thousands of distinct CDR3 sequences, roughly 28% seen once. Sequenced sample: PBMCs. The receptors stem from a woman aged 18-49 years in good health.

V and J are TRBV5-1 and TRBJ2-7; the match to TRBD2 covers 8 bases. Trimming at V came to 1 base and at J to 0 bases, leaving 3 bases not matched to a gene. The CDR3 length is 15 residues. Germline lookup yields CDR1 SGHRS and CDR2 YFSETQ. The CDR3 DNA sequence: TGCGCCAGCAGCTTGTCGCGGGAGGCCTCCTACGAGCAGTACTTC. Its translation: CASSLSREASYEQYF.

This clonotype was recorded once. The junction departs from the called germline gene at one end, perhaps through a read error. J is TRBJ1-1 and V is TRBV20-1, with D possibly matching TRBD1 (5 bases). Germline lookup yields CDR1 DFQATT and CDR2 SNEGSKA (reference sequence). The CDR3 has 14 residues. CDR3 sequence reads: CSASGRAGGTEAFF. In nucleotides, the CDR3 is TGCAGTGCTAGTGGCAGGGCGGGTGGCACTGAAGCCTTCTTT.

The J gene is TRBJ1-1, the V gene TRBV29-1; no definite D call. This CDR3 region has 12 residues. The V gene's germline CDR1 is SQVTM and CDR2 ANQGSEA. Trimming stripped 4 bases from V and 6 bases from J, with 12 bases between. The CDR3 sequence is CSVGQSWPEAFF. The CDR3 DNA reads as TGCAGCGTTGGGCAAAGTTGGCCTGAAGCTTTCTTT.

The genes are TRBV19 and TRBJ1-1; weak D call: TRBD1 (5 bases). This CDR3 comprises 13 residues. The V end was cut by 5 bases, the J end by 7 bases, with 14 bases between. Germline lookup yields CDR1 LNHDA and CDR2 SQIVND (reference sequence). DNA for the CDR3: TGTGCCAGTAGTGCAACAGGTTTGGTTGAAGCTTTCTTT. It specifies CASSATGLVEAFF.

V gene TRBV29-1 combines with J gene TRBJ2-7, with 7 bases that match TRBD1. J gave up 5 bases and V 2 bases, and 3 bases lay outside the gene matches. The germline CDR1 and CDR2 sequences are SQVTM and ANQGSEA. There are 12 residues in the CDR3. The CDR3: CSVERDSHEQYF. The DNA for the CDR3 is TGCAGCGTTGAACGGGACAGCCACGAGCAGTACTTC.

The CDR3 coding sequence is TGTGCTAGTGGTTTGATAGGAGCTTTCTTT. Translating it yields CASGLIGAFF. The V call is TRBV12-5, the J call TRBJ1-1; the D is unclear. Trimming removed 2 bases from V and 10 bases from J, with 5 bases in between. The CDR3 runs 10 residues. Germline V gives CDR1 LGHNT, CDR2 FRNRAP.

The chain couples TRBV5-1 to TRBJ1-6; D is uncertain. The CDR3 runs to 15 residues. Germline V gives CDR1 SGHRS, CDR2 YFSETQ. V was shortened by 0 bases and J by 5 bases, with 9 bases between the two germline ends. CDR3 in amino acids: CASSLEDPHNSPLHF. Written as DNA, the CDR3 is TGCGCCAGCAGCTTGGAGGATCCGCATAATTCACCCCTCCACTTT.

This chain links TRBV20-1 with TRBJ1-1; tentatively, D is TRBD1 (5 bases). Trimming removed 5 bases at V and 3 bases at J, with 22 bases between. CDR1 and CDR2 from the germline V gene are DFQATT and SNEGSKA (reference sequence). CDR3 length: 16 amino acids. CDR3 coding DNA: TGCAGTGCTCCCCGGACAAAGGGAAGGAAGGACACTGAAGCTTTCTTT. This encodes CSAPRTKGRKDTEAFF.

V usage is TRBV6-2 or TRBV6-3 and J usage is TRBJ1-4, with D perhaps matching TRBD1 (6 bases). Trimming removed 6 bases at V and 5 bases at J, with 16 bases between. The length of the CDR3 is 15 residues. Germline-derived CDR1 and CDR2 are MNHEY and SVGEGT. The DNA of the CDR3 is TGTGCCAGCAGGGAAGGACAGATAGCAAATGAAAAACTGTTTTTT. Protein sequence: CASREGQIANEKLFF.

This clonotype was counted a few times. Here the CDR3 DNA reads TGTGCCAGCAGATTGTTCGGGACAGACAACTATGGCTACACCTTC. The encoded protein is CASRLFGTDNYGYTF. V is TRBV7-3 and J is TRBJ1-2, with 7 bases identical to TRBD1. CDR1 and CDR2 from the germline V gene are SGHTA and FQGTGA. The CDR3 sequence is 15 residues long. J gave up 2 bases and V 6 bases, and 9 bases lay outside the gene matches.

The chain joins TRBV19 to TRBJ1-1; perhaps TRBD1 as D (6 bases). CDR1 is LNHDA, CDR2 SQIVND, per germline (reference sequence). V lost 6 bases to trimming and J lost 7 bases, with 15 bases between them. The CDR3 has 13 amino acids. This CDR3 is CASSSGTISEAFF. Written as DNA, the CDR3 is TGTGCCAGTAGCTCCGGGACAATCAGTGAAGCTTTCTTT.

This clonotype occurred many times. This chain connects TRBV20-1 to TRBJ2-3; a possible D gene is TRBD2 (6 bases). The germline V gene has CDR1 DFQATT and CDR2 SNEGSKA (reference sequence). The V end lost 8 bases, the J end lost 0 bases, and 12 bases lay between the germline ends. There are 13 residues in the CDR3. CDR3 sequence (DNA): TGCAGTTCCGTAGCGGCTAGCACAGATACGCAGTATTTT. Translating it yields CSSVAASTDTQYF.

In its sample, this clonotype was seen a few times. The germline gene is not matched at one end of the junction; a read error may be the cause. The V call is TRBV7-7, the J call TRBJ2-3; 10 positions match TRBD2. This CDR3 region has 16 residues. From germline, CDR1 is SSHAT and CDR2 FNYEAQ (reference sequence). CDR3 bases: TGTGCTAGCAGCTTACTTGCGAGCGGGGGGGCCGATACGCAGTATTTT. Amino acids: CASSLLASGGADTQYF.

This clonotype was observed many times. This rearrangement joins TRBV6-5 to TRBJ1-1, with a weak D call TRBD1 (5 bases). CDR3 length equals 16 residues. The germline V and J ends were trimmed by 4 bases and 4 bases, with 19 bases remaining between them. Germline CDR1 reads MNHEY; CDR2 reads SVGAGI. The chain's CDR3 is CASSSLTRVTGTEAFF. Here the CDR3 DNA reads TGTGCCAGCAGTTCCCTTACCAGGGTTACGGGCACTGAAGCTTTCTTT.

This clonotype was observed a handful of times. The rearrangement links TRBV20-1 to TRBJ1-1; no definite D call. This CDR3 is built from 14 residues. Trimming removed 5 bases at V and 3 bases at J, with 16 bases between. Germline V lookup: CDR1 DFQATT, CDR2 SNEGSKA (reference sequence). CDR3 protein: CSAQAPRRDTEAFF. In DNA, the CDR3 is TGCAGTGCTCAAGCGCCTCGAAGGGACACTGAAGCTTTCTTT.

This clonotype was picked up many times. J is TRBJ1-6 and V is TRBV9, with 7 nucleotides matching TRBD1. This CDR3 spans 18 amino acids. Trimming removed 3 bases from V and 4 bases from J; junction bases left unmatched: 13. Germline V gives CDR1 SGDLS, CDR2 YYNGEE. The CDR3 bases are TGTGCCAGCAGCGAGGGACAGTCTCCTTCCTCTTATAATTCACCCCTCCACTTT. This translates into CASSEGQSPSSYNSPLHF.